These T cell receptor beta chains were read from a single sample in a study of T cells in Graves' hyperthyroidism and ophthalmopathy. Each CDR3 protein gets one entry after TCRdb re-called the multiplex PCR reads with MiXCR. The data hold 730,000 or so distinct CDR3 sequences, with approximately 19% observed a single time. Source material: blood. The receptor source for this set is a woman aged 45-59 years with Graves' hyperthyroidism that later progressed to Graves' ophthalmopathy. Both conserved end residues are part of each CDR3. A D gene is named only where the DNA matches it firmly. Some rows mark clone size as missing; the rest say once, few, many or name a class of expanded clone.

V gene	D gene	J gene	clone size	CDR3 DNA	CDR3 protein
TRBV19	NA	TRBJ2-3	NA	TGTGCCAGTAGGTTCCGGCTCCCCGGAGATACGCAGTATTTT	CASRFRLPGDTQYF
TRBV19	TRBD1	TRBJ1-5	NA	TGTGCCAGTAGTAGTACAGGGGAGGGTCAGCCCCAGCATTTT	CASSSTGEGQPQHF
TRBV5-1	NA	TRBJ2-7	many	TGCGCCAGCAGCGACACCGTATCCGAGCAGTACTTC	CASSDTVSEQYF
TRBV3-1	TRBD1	TRBJ1-5	many	TGTGCCAGCAGTCGGACAGGGGCGAGTGGGCAGCCCCAGCATTTT	CASSRTGASGQPQHF
TRBV20-1	NA	TRBJ2-3	many	TGCAGTGCCTTTCCAGCGGTCGGCACAGATACGCAGTATTTT	CSAFPAVGTDTQYF
TRBV5-1	TRBD2	TRBJ2-3	few	TGCGCCAGCAGCTTCGGGACTAGTTCAGATACGCAGTATTTT	CASSFGTSSDTQYF
TRBV6-6	NA	TRBJ1-6	NA	TGTGCCAGCAGTTACTCGCGAGGGGATTCACCCCTCCACTTT	CASSYSRGDSPLHF
TRBV10-3	NA	TRBJ1-1	NA	TGTGCCATCATCACAGGGTCCCGGAACACTGAAGCTTTCTTT	CAIITGSRNTEAFF
TRBV5-6	NA	TRBJ2-1	many	TGTGCCAGCAGCCTAGTGCAGGGTCTTTCCTACAATGAGCAGTTCTTC	CASSLVQGLSYNEQFF
TRBV10-3	NA	TRBJ2-3	NA	TGTGCCATCAGTGAGTCAGCAGATACGCAGTATTTT	CAISESADTQYF
TRBV6-1	NA	TRBJ1-1	few	TGTGCCAGCAGGGCAGGGGAGGGGAACACTGAAGCTTTCTTT	CASRAGEGNTEAFF
TRBV14	TRBD2	TRBJ2-1	many	TGTGCCAGCAGCGGCGGGGGCTCCTACAATGAGCAGTTCTTC	CASSGGGSYNEQFF
TRBV19	TRBD2	TRBJ2-1	NA	TGTGCCAGTAGGTCTCGGGGGGACTCCTACAATGAGCAGTTCTTC	CASRSRGDSYNEQFF
TRBV11-2	TRBD1	TRBJ1-1	many	TGTGCCAGCAGCTTAGAAGTGACAGGGTTGGAATCCACTGAAGCTTTCTTT	CASSLEVTGLESTEAFF
TRBV6-5	TRBD1	TRBJ1-2	few	TGTGCCAGCAGTTACGCCCCGACAGGGTTGGGCTACACCTTC	CASSYAPTGLGYTF
TRBV5-4	TRBD1	TRBJ2-3	many	TGTGCCAGCAGCCCCTCCGGTGGACAGGGAACAGATACGCAGTATTTT	CASSPSGGQGTDTQYF
TRBV2	TRBD1	TRBJ1-1	many	TGTGCCAGCAGTCCCGGGCAGGGGGCCACTGAAGCTTTCTTT	CASSPGQGATEAFF
TRBV24-1	TRBD2	TRBJ2-2	NA	TGTGCCACCGATCAAGGGGTAGCGGGTAACACCGGGGAGCTGTTTTTT	CATDQGVAGNTGELFF
TRBV9	NA	TRBJ1-6	NA	TGTGCCAGCAGCGTATACGGGGATAATTCACCCCTCCACTTT	CASSVYGDNSPLHF
TRBV11-2	NA	TRBJ2-7	many	TGTGCCAGCAGCTTAGACCTCGACGAGCAGTACTTC	CASSLDLDEQYF
TRBV11-2	NA	TRBJ1-2	many	TGTGCCAGCAGCCCACAAGGGCTTGGCTACACCTTC	CASSPQGLGYTF
TRBV12-5	NA	TRBJ2-5	NA	TGTGCTAGTGGGGGGGTTCAGTACCAAGAGACCCAGTACTTC	CASGGVQYQETQYF
TRBV7-2	TRBD2	TRBJ2-5	NA	TGTGCCAGCAGCGTTAGGACTAGCGTAGAAGAGACCCAGTACTTC	CASSVRTSVEETQYF